These T cell receptor beta chains were read from a single sample in a study of CD8+ T cells in alopecia areata. The table came from immunoSEQ multiplex PCR; TCRdb's copy has only in-frame clones and leaves some out. The data contain some 30,000 clones, 70% to 80% of them singletons. Sequenced material: NKG2D-low CD8+ T cells sorted from blood. Receptors were obtained from a human donor with alopecia areata. Both conserved end residues are part of each CDR3. D genes are given only for firm matches. A row's size may be missing; if present it is once, few, many or a size class.

DNA,CDR3,size,J,V,D
TGTGCCAGCAGCGTAGCATCTACTAGCGGGATTTCAGATACGCAGTATTTT,CASSVASTSGISDTQYF,-,TRBJ2-3,TRBV9,TRBD2
TGTGCCGGGGAGGACCTAGCGGGAGAGGAGTATGAGCAGTTCTTC,CAGEDLAGEEYEQFF,-,TRBJ2-1,TRBV7-8,TRBD2
TGTGCCAGCAGCCAAACAGGGGACGAGCAGTACTTC,CASSQTGDEQYF,-,TRBJ2-7,TRBV4-2,TRBD1
TGTGCCAGCAGCCAAGAACTTGAGCACTACTCCTACGAGCAGTACTTC,CASSQELEHYSYEQYF,-,TRBJ2-7,TRBV4-2,-
TGTGCCAGCAGTGAACTAGCGGGGACCCAAGAGACCCAGTACTTC,CASSELAGTQETQYF,-,TRBJ2-5,TRBV6-1,TRBD2
TGTGCCAGCAGTTTAGGGGGCCGGAGCTCTGGGGCCAACGTCCTGACTTTC,CASSLGGRSSGANVLTF,-,TRBJ2-6,TRBV27,-
TGTGCCAGCAGTCATCACTCTGGGGCCAACGTCCTGACTTTC,CASSHHSGANVLTF,-,TRBJ2-6,TRBV28,-
TGTGCCAGCAGTGAAGGGACAGGGAACTCACCCCTCCACTTT,CASSEGTGNSPLHF,once,TRBJ1-6,TRBV6-4,TRBD1
TGCAGCGCCTCGGGGGGTCGGACCGGGGAGCTGTTTTTT,CSASGGRTGELFF,-,TRBJ2-2,TRBV29-1,TRBD2
TGCAGCGTTGATCTCGGCAGGGGGCCCGAGCAGTACTTC,CSVDLGRGPEQYF,-,TRBJ2-7,TRBV29-1,TRBD1
TGTGCCAGCAGTCAGAACCCTAGCGGGAGTGGTAATGAGCAGTTCTTC,CASSQNPSGSGNEQFF,-,TRBJ2-1,TRBV27,TRBD2
TGCGCCAGCAGCCAAGTGCGGGGAAACTATAATTCACCCCTCCACTTT,CASSQVRGNYNSPLHF,-,TRBJ1-6,TRBV4-3,-